Described below is a single T cell receptor beta chain sequence and its context. Clones were sequenced by immunoSEQ multiplex PCR, and TCRdb holds only the in-frame ones, with some missing. The sample holds roughly 2.2 million clones, just under 95% seen once. The sample comes from a study of shared clonotypes between healthy human individuals. Trimming removed 2 bases from V and 8 bases from J, with 15 bases in between. Per germline, CDR1 KGHSH and CDR2 LQKENI. CDR3 length: 14 amino acids. The rearrangement joins TRBV18 to TRBJ1-2, with D possibly being TRBD1 (5 bases). Sequencing was carried out using naive CD4+ T cells from PBMCs. The subset was: CD45RA+ positively selected. The source of this sequence is a young man in good health. Some clones in this sample may be carry-over from other donors' samples. The CDR3 reads CASSPSPGDGGYTF. CDR3 coding DNA: TGTGCCAGCTCACCAAGTCCCGGGGACGGGGGCTACACCTTC.